The clone carrying this T cell receptor (beta chain) was counted only a few times. The target antigen is unknown. A 5'RACE reaction primed in the constant segment made cDNA libraries of TCR alpha and TCR beta, and these carried sample barcodes and UMIs. In TCRdb, the 5' RACE reads were re-called with MiXCR into one record per CDR3 protein. The table lists approximately 98,000 distinct CDR3 sequences, roughly 19% of them singletons. This sample was included in a study of T-cell memory formation after mild COVID-19. Study-level information: Largely donor-specific sequence clusters came from a couple of donors.

Study outcomes and limitations: Several responding clones turned up in pre-infection memory, indicating that cross-reactive memory may have taken part. Clones shrinking from day 15 to 85 showed even CD4/CD8 mixes; later expanders tilted CD4+.

Germline CDR1 is DFQATT and CDR2 is SNEGSKA (reference sequence). The CDR3 totals 16 residues. V lost 2 bases, J lost 5 bases, and 11 bases stayed unmatched. This TCR was recovered from a man younger than 30 who had mild COVID-19 (a few samples of this study predate the infection). Cell type and time point are not known. Specimen: PBMCs or a T cell subset sorted from them (not recorded which). The V gene is TRBV20-1, the J gene TRBJ2-2; TRBD1 matches 7 bases. This CDR3 reads CSARSLDRALTGELFF. In DNA, the CDR3 is TGCAGTGCTAGATCCCTAGACAGGGCCTTGACCGGGGAGCTGTTTTTT.